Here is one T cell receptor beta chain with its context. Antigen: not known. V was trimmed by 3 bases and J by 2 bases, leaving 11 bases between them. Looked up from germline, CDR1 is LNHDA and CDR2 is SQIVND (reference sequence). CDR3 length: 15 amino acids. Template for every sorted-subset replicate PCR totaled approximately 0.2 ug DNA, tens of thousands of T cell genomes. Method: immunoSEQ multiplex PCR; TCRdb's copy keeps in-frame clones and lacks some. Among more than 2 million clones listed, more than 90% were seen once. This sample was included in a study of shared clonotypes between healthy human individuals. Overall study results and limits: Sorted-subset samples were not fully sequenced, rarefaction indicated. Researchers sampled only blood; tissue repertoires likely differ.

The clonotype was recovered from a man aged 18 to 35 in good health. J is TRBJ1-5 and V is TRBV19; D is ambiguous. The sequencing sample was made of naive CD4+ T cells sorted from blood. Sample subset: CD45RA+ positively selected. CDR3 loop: CASSMSVAGNQPQHF. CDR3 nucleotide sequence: TGTGCCAGTAGTATGAGTGTTGCGGGCAATCAGCCCCAGCATTTT. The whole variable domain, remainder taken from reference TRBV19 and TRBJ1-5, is DGGITQSPKYLFRKEGQNVTLSCEQNLNHDAMYWYRQDPGQGLRLIYYSQIVNDFQKGDIAEGYSVSREKKESFPLTVTSAQKNPTAFYLCASSMSVAGNQPQHFGDGTRLSIL.